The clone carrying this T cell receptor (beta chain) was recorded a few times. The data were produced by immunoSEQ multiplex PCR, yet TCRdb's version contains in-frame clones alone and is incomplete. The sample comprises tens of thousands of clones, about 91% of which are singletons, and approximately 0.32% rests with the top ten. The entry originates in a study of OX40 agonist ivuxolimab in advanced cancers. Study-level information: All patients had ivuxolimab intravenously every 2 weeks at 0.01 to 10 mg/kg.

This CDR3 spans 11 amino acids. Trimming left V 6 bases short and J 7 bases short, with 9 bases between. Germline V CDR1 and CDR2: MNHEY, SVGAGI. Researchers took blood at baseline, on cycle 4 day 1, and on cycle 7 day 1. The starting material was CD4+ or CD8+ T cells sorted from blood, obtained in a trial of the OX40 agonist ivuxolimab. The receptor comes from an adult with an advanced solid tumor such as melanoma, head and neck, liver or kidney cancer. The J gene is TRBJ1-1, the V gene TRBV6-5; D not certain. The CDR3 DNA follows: TGTGCCAGCAGGGATGGCAGTGAAGCTTTCTTT. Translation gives CASRDGSEAFF.